Shown below are 3 T cell receptor beta chains from a single sample sequenced in a study of cytomegalovirus exposure and HLA in healthy donors. The repertoire was sequenced with immunoSEQ multiplex PCR; TCRdb's copy has only in-frame clones and lacks some. The sample includes 130,000 to 150,000 clones, 86% seen only once; the top ten take nearly 3%. Material: PBMCs. The receptors originated from a man in his late teens or twenties in good health and CMV-seronegative.

This clone was seen only a few times. The chain has TRBV7-2 and TRBJ2-3; possibly TRBD2 for D (7 bases). V was cut by 1 base and J by 4 bases, with 12 bases left in between. The CDR3 is 15 residues long. Per the germline V gene, CDR1 is SGHTA and CDR2 is FQGNSA. CDR3 sequence reads: CASSLGGLAADTQYF. CDR3 coding DNA: TGTGCCAGCAGCTTAGGGGGGCTAGCGGCAGATACGCAGTATTTT.

The chain couples TRBV19 to TRBJ2-5; D call uncertain. The germline CDR1 and CDR2 sequences are LNHDA and SQIVND (reference sequence). The CDR3 loop spans 14 amino acids. The V and J ends lost 3 bases and 2 bases respectively, with 10 bases between them. CDR3 in DNA: TGTGCCAGTAGTATGCGGAGTTTTCAAGAGACCCAGTACTTC. This translates into CASSMRSFQETQYF.

The chain uses TRBV5-6 and TRBJ2-7; 7 bases match TRBD2. Germline V CDR1 and CDR2: SGHDT, YYEEEE. This CDR3 has 11 amino acids. V lost 0 bases and J lost 11; bases outside the gene matches: 2. This chain's CDR3 is CASSLALAEYF. In DNA form, the CDR3 reads TGTGCCAGCAGCTTGGCTCTAGCGGAGTACTTC.